The 9 T cell receptor beta chains in this list originate from one sample, sequenced in a study of cytomegalovirus exposure and HLA in healthy donors. PCR employed 60 Vbeta and 13 Jbeta primers. Profiling relied on immunoSEQ multiplex PCR, and the TCRdb table lists in-frame clones only, not all of them. The profile shows 90,000 to 120,000 clones, approximately 79% of them singletons. Sequencing was carried out using PBMCs. These TCRs come from a woman between 35 and 50 years old in good health and CMV-seropositive.

This chain joins TRBV4-1 and TRBJ2-7; 10 nucleotides line up with TRBD1. This CDR3 spans 15 amino acids. The V and J ends lost 4 bases and 1 base, in that order; junction bases with no gene match: 4. Per germline, CDR1 MGHRA and CDR2 YSYEKL. This CDR3 is CASSRGQGGSYEQYF. The DNA for the CDR3 is TGCGCCAGCAGCCGCGGACAGGGGGGATCCTACGAGCAGTACTTC.

This clone has a single count. V and J are TRBV5-6 and TRBJ2-2, with a tentative D call TRBD1 (5 bases). The CDR3 consists of 15 residues. Germline CDR1 reads SGHDT; CDR2 reads YYEEEE. Trimming stripped 0 bases from V and 2 bases from J, with 8 bases between. CDR3 sequence (DNA): TGTGCCAGCAGCTTGGGGGGCACCAACACCGGGGAGCTGTTTTTT. It translates to CASSLGGTNTGELFF.

This clone was observed a handful of times. V usage is TRBV6-6 and J usage is TRBJ1-2, with D unresolved. V was shortened by 0 bases and J by 1 base, with 9 bases between the two germline ends. The CDR3 is made up of 15 amino acids. Germline V lookup: CDR1 MNHNY, CDR2 SVGAGI (reference sequence). This CDR3 is CASSYSRSSNYGYTF. CDR3 coding DNA: TGTGCCAGCAGTTACTCCAGGTCGAGTAACTATGGCTACACCTTC.

The CDR3 nucleotides read TGTGCCAGCAGCTTGGACAGGGGCGAGCAGTACTTC. The encoded protein is CASSLDRGEQYF. The chain uses TRBV11-2 and TRBJ2-7; 9 bases map to TRBD1. V was clipped by 3 bases and J by 6 bases; unmatched bases: 0. This CDR3 spans 12 amino acids. The germline gives CDR1 SGHAT, CDR2 FQNNGV.

The V call is TRBV2, the J call TRBJ1-4; 10 bases are a match to TRBD1. Per germline, CDR1 SNHLY and CDR2 FYNNEI. V shed 6 bases and J 7 bases; nucleotides not matched to a gene: 5. The CDR3 length is 14 residues. The CDR3 bases are TGTGCCAGCAGAGGGGACAGGGGCGGTGAAAAACTGTTTTTT. Amino acids: CASRGDRGGEKLFF.

The V call is TRBV7-8, the J call TRBJ1-5; 7 positions agree with TRBD1. This CDR3 spans 14 amino acids. V shed 4 bases, J shed 1 base, and the junction held 1 base outside the gene matches. CDR1 is SGHVS and CDR2 is FQNEAQ in the germline V gene. The CDR3 is CASSSQGSNQPQHF. Written as DNA, the CDR3 is TGTGCCAGCAGCTCACAGGGGAGCAATCAGCCCCAGCATTTT.

The V call is TRBV5-1, the J call TRBJ1-2; TRBD1 matches 8 bases. Trimming cost V 4 bases and J 2 bases; bases outside gene matches: 7. Germline lookup yields CDR1 SGHRS and CDR2 YFSETQ. CDR3 length: 15 residues. This chain's CDR3 is CASSPDGTGNYGYTF. For the CDR3, the DNA is TGCGCCAGCAGCCCTGACGGGACAGGAAACTATGGCTACACCTTC.

The genes are TRBV30 and TRBJ2-7; TRBD1 is a possible D gene (6 bases). CDR1 and CDR2 from the germline V gene are GTSNPN and SVGIG (reference sequence). Trimming removed 0 bases from V and 3 bases from J, with 9 bases in between. The CDR3 spans 13 residues. CDR3 coding DNA: TGTGCCTGGAGTGTCCCAGGGGTCTACGAGCAGTACTTC. Translating gives CAWSVPGVYEQYF.

This clone was detected a few times. The J gene is TRBJ1-5, the V gene TRBV10-2; possible D gene TRBD1, 6 bases. The V gene's germline CDR1 is WSHSY and CDR2 SAAADI. This CDR3 comprises 14 residues. V lost 0 bases and J lost 7, with 10 bases in between. In DNA, the CDR3 is TGCGCCAGCAGTGAGTCGAATAGGGGGCAGCCCCAGCATTTT. This gives the protein CASSESNRGQPQHF.